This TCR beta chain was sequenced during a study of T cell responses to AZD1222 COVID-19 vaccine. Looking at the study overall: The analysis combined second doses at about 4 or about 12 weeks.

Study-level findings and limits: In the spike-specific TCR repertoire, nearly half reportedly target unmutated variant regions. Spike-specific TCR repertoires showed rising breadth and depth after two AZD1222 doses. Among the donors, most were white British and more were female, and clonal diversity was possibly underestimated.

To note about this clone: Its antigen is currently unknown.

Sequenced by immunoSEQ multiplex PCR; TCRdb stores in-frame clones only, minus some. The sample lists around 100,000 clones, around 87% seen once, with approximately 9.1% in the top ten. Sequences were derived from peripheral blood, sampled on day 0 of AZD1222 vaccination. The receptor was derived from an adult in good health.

The CDR3 sequence is CASSPPDNLNTEAFF. The DNA of the CDR3 is TGTGCCAGCTCACCACCGGACAACCTGAACACTGAAGCTTTCTTT. This chain links TRBV18 with TRBJ1-1, with D tentatively TRBD1 (5 bases). V was trimmed by 0 bases and J by 0 bases, leaving 8 bases between them. The CDR3 loop spans 15 amino acids. Germline lookup yields CDR1 KGHSH and CDR2 LQKENI.